This T cell receptor beta chain was captured in a study of PD-1 blockade in mismatch repair-deficient tumors (dated by TCRdb to the late 2010s). In terms of the full investigation: The trial enrolled roughly 83 consecutive patients with over 10 mismatch repair-deficient cancer types between September 2013 and late 2016, all previously treated and progressing. Tumor-associated T cell clones were tracked in the peripheral blood of patients responding to PD-1 blockade by deep sequencing of TCR CDR3 regions. Paper-wide results and their limitations: After pembrolizumab, tumor-resident clones, which were often undetectable in blood before treatment, expanded rapidly and then contracted, generally ahead of radiologic responses.

For every enrolled patient, mismatch repair deficiency was confirmed by either polymerase chain reaction or immunohistochemistry. A few patients who responded to pembrolizumab therapy underwent TCR sequencing. Pembrolizumab PD-1 blockade was prospectively tested in advanced mismatch repair-deficient cancers, regardless of tissue of origin, in the phase II trial. Peripheral blood T cell samples were serially collected before and at multiple times after PD-1 blockade was started. Blood sampling times were reported as weeks after the first pembrolizumab dose. Comments on this clone: Its antigen target is currently unknown. No qualities accompany the bases; no much larger clone lies one base away.

Library construction relied on the immunoSEQ multiplex PCR assay. Sourced from immuneACCESS, this table was stored by TCRdb with only in-frame sequences that have V and J called. A share of the clones is absent; for the studies checked, an unresolved V gene accounts for under half, and the remainder has no known explanation. The sample records about 100,000 clones, 82% of which are singletons. The ten largest make up 6.3% of the sample. Specimen: peripheral blood, collected roughly 35 weeks after starting pembrolizumab. The sequence derives from an adult with mismatch repair-deficient cancer.

The CDR3 here reads CASSFGGLNTEAFF. The DNA is TGTGCCAGCAGCTTCGGGGGCCTGAACACTGAAGCTTTCTTT. The rearrangement joined TRBV11-2 to TRBJ1-1; the D gene is possibly TRBD1, with 6 bases matching. Taken from cysteine to phenylalanine, the CDR3 has 14 residues. Here the CDR3 DNA is all that survives: 42 bases in frame from base 1. V is cut by 3 bases and J by 0 bases, and the space between the germline ends is 8 bases. CDR1 and CDR2 are read off the germline V gene as SGHAT and FQNNGV.